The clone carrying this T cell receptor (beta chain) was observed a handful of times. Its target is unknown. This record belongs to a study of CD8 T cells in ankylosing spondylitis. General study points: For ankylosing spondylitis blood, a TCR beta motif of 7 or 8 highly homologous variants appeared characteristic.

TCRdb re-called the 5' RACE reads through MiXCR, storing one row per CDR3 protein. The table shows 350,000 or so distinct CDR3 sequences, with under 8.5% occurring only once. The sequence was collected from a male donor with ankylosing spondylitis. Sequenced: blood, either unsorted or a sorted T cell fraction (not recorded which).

The CDR3 coding sequence is TGTGCCAGCAGACCTCGGGGGGACAATGAGCAGTTCTTC. Residues: CASRPRGDNEQFF. The chain joins TRBV5-8 to TRBJ2-1, with 7 positions matching TRBD2. This CDR3 comprises 13 residues. Germline V gene sequence: CDR1 SGHTS, CDR2 YDEGEE. Unmatched junction bases numbered 4, after V lost 5 bases and J lost 5 bases. Full variable domain (rest looked up from reference TRBV5-8 and TRBJ2-1): EAGVTQSPTHLIKTRGQQATLRCSPISGHTSVYWYQQALGLGLQFLLWYDEGEERNRGNFPPRFSGRQFPNYSSELNVNALELEDSALYLCASRPRGDNEQFFGPGTRLTVL.